The clone carrying this TCR beta chain has a count of ten or more. The CDR3 extends over 13 amino acids. Trimming cost V 4 bases and J 4 bases, with 8 bases left between them. In germline, CDR1 is KGHSH, CDR2 LQKENI. These data originate in a study of early T cells in non-severe SARS-CoV-2 infection. Overall study: From unsorted whole blood, bulk RNA was sequenced, and the chains remained unpaired.

TCRdb itself ran the 5' RACE reads through MiXCR, one entry per CDR3 protein. The sample lists tens of thousands of distinct CDR3 sequences, approximately 12% occurring once. The material was whole blood, obtained at baseline. The genes are TRBV18 and TRBJ1-5, with TRBD1 as a possible D gene (5 bases). The clonotype comes from an adult who was a healthcare worker with PCR-confirmed SARS-CoV-2 infection or an uninfected control (not recorded which). The donor label of this sample is uncertain. CDR3 bases: TGTGCCAGCTCACTGGGACGGAATCAGCCCCAGCATTTT. Its translation: CASSLGRNQPQHF.